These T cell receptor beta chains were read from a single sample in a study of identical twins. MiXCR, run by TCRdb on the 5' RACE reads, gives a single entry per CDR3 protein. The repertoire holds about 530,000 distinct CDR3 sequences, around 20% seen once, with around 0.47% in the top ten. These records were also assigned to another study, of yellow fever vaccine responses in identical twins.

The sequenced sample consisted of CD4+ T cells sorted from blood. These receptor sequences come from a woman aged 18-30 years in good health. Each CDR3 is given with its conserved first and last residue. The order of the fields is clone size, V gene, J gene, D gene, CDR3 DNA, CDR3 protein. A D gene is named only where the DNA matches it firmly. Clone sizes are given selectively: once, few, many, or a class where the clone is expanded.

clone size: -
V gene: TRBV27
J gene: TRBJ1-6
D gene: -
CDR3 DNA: TGTGCCAGCAGTTTTGAGGGAACCTCCTATAATTCACCCCTCCACTTT
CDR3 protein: CASSFEGTSYNSPLHF

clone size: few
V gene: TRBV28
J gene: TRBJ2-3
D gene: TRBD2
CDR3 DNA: TGTGCCAGCAGTTTGACCGGGACTAAAAACACAGATACGCAGTATTTT
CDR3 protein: CASSLTGTKNTDTQYF

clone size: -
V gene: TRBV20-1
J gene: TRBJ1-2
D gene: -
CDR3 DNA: TGCAGTGCTAGACCCACCGGGACAACTAACTATGGCTACACCTTC
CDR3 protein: CSARPTGTTNYGYTF

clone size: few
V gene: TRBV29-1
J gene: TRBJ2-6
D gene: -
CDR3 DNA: TGCAGCATCAGTAGTGGGGCCAACGTCCTGACTTTC
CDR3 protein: CSISSGANVLTF

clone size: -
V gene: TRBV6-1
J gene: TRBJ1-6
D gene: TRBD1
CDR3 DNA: TGTGCCAGCACCGGGACAGGGGCTACATTTTATAATTCACCCCTCCACTTT
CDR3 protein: CASTGTGATFYNSPLHF

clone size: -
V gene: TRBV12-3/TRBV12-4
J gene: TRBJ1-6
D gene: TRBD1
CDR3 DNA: TGTGCCAGCAGATTTCTGACAGGGGTTAATTCACCCCTCCACTTT
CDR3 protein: CASRFLTGVNSPLHF

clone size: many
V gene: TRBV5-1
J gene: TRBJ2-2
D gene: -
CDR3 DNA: TGCGCCAGCAGCTTGTCCACAGGCACCGGGGAGCTGTTTTTT
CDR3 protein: CASSLSTGTGELFF

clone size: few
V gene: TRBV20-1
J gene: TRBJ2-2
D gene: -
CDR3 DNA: TGCAGTGCTAGGCTAGCCTGGTCGTCCACCGGGGAGCTGTTTTTT
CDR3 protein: CSARLAWSSTGELFF

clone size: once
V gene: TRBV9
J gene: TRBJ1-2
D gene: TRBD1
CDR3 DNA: TGTGCCAGCAGCGTAGCCGGACAGGGGGTTTTTGGCTACACCTTC
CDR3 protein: CASSVAGQGVFGYTF

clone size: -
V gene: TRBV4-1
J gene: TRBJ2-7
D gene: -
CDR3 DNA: TGCGCCAGCAGCCAAGATGGGGGGACAAGCGAGCAGTACTTC
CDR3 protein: CASSQDGGTSEQYF

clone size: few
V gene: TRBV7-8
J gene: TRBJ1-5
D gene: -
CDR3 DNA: TGTGCCAGCAGCTTGAATCCTAGCAATCAGCCCCAGCATTTT
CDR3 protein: CASSLNPSNQPQHF

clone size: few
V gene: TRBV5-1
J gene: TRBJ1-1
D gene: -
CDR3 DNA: TGCGCCAGCAGCTTGTCCCCCCACGAAGCTTTCTTT
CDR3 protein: CASSLSPHEAFF

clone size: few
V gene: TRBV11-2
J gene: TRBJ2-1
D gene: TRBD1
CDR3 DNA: TGTGCCAGCAGCCATTTCCAGGGGGCAACCTACAATGAGCAGTTCTTC
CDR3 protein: CASSHFQGATYNEQFF

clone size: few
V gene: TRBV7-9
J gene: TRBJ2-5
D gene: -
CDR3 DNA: TGTGCCAGCAGCCACCGCGGAGAAGAGACCCAGTACTTC
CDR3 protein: CASSHRGEETQYF

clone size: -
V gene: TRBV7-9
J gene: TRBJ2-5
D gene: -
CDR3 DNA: TGTGCCAGCAGCTACCTAACAAGCGAAGCGGGGACCCAGTACTTC
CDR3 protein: CASSYLTSEAGTQYF

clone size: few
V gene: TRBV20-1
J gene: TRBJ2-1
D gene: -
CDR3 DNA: TGCAGTGCTAGTCGGCGGAATGAGCAGTTCTTC
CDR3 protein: CSASRRNEQFF

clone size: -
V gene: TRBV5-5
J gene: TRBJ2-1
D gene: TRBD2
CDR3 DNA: TGTGCCAGCAGCCACCTGACTAGCTCGGGTGAGCAGTTCTTC
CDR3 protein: CASSHLTSSGEQFF

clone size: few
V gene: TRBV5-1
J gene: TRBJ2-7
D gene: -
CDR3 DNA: TGCGCCAGCAGCTTGGCGGCAGGAGATTCCTACGAGCAGTACTTC
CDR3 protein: CASSLAAGDSYEQYF

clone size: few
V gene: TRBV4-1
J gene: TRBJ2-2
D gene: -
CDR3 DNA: TGCGCCAGCAGCCAAGATGTTGCGGACCCTCGGGAGCTGTTTTTT
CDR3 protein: CASSQDVADPRELFF

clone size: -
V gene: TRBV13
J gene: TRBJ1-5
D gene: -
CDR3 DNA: TGTGCCAGCAGCTGGGACACTGATAGCAATCAGCCCCAGCATTTT
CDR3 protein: CASSWDTDSNQPQHF

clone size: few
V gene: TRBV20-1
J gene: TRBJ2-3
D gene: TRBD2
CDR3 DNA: TGCAGTGCTAGAGATGCGATAGCGGGAGGGTCAGATACGCAGTATTTT
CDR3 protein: CSARDAIAGGSDTQYF

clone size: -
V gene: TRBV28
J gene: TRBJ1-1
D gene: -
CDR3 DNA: TGTGCCAGCAGTTTAAGCGGTCTGGGTTCTGAAGCTTTCTTT
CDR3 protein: CASSLSGLGSEAFF

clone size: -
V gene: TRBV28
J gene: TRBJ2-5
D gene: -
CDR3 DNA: TGTGCCAGCAGACCGGGACGGAATCAAGAGACCCAGTACTTC
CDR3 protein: CASRPGRNQETQYF

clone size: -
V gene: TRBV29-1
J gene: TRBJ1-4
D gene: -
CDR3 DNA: TGCAGCGTTGAAATACAGGGAGCTGAAAAACTGTTTTTT
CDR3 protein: CSVEIQGAEKLFF

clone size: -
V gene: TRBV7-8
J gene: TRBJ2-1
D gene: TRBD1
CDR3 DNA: TGTGCCAGCAGCTGGGGACAGGGTTTGTTGAATGAGCAGTTCTTC
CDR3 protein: CASSWGQGLLNEQFF

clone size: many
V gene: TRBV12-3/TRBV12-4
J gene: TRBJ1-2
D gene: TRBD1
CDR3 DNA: TGTGCCAGCAGTGCCGGGACAGGGTTTGGCTACACCTTC
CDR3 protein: CASSAGTGFGYTF

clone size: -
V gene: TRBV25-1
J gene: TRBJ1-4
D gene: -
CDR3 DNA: TGTGCCAGCGGGGCAACAGGAGTCGATGAAAAACTGTTTTTT
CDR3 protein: CASGATGVDEKLFF

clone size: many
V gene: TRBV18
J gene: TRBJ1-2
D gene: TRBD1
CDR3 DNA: TGTGCCAGCTCACCGCCGGACAGGGATAACTATGGCTACACCTTC
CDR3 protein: CASSPPDRDNYGYTF

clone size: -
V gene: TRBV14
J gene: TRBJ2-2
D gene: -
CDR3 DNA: TGTGCCAGCAGCCAACAGGGGACCCTCCCTGGGGAGCTGTTTTTT
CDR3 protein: CASSQQGTLPGELFF

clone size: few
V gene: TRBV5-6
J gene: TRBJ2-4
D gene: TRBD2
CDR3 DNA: TGTGCCAGCAGCTACGGGACTAGCGGGAGATGGAACATTCAGTACTTC
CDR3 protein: CASSYGTSGRWNIQYF

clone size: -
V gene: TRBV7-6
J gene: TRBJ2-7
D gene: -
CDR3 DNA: TGTGCCAGCGGTGCGGGACAGTATTACGAGCAGTACTTC
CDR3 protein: CASGAGQYYEQYF

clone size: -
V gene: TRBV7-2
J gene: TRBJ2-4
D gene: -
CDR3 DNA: TGTGCCAGCAGCCCCGGCAATAATTTAGCCAAAAACATTCAGTACTTC
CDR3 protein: CASSPGNNLAKNIQYF

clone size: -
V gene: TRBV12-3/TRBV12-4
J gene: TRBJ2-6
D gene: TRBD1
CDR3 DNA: TGTGCCAGCAGCCGGACAGGGCATCCTGGGGCCAACGTCCTGACTTTC
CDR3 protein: CASSRTGHPGANVLTF

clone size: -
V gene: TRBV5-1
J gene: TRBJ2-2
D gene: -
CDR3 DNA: TGCGCCAGCAAGCCTCTAGCGATAAACACCGGGGAGCTGTTTTTT
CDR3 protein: CASKPLAINTGELFF

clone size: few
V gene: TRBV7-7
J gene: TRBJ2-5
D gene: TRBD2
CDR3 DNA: TGTGCCAGCAGCTTAAAGCGGGAGGGCCTCGCGGGAGAGACCCAGTACTTC
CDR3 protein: CASSLKREGLAGETQYF

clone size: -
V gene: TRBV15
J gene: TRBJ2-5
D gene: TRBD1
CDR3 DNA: TGTGCCACCAGCCGAGACAGGGGAGTACAAGAGACCCAGTACTTC
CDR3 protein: CATSRDRGVQETQYF

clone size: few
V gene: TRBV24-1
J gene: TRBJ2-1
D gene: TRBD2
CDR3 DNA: TGTGCCACCAGTGACCCGCGACCGGGACTAGCGGCTCATGGTGAGCAGTTCTTC
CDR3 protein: CATSDPRPGLAAHGEQFF

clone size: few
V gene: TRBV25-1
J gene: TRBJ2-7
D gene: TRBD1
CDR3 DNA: TGTGCCAGCAGTGCCCCGGGACAGGGGGTGGGCGAGCAGTACTTC
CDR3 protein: CASSAPGQGVGEQYF

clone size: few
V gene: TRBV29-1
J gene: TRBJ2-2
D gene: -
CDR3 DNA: TGCAGCGTTGAATCGATGCGGGCACCGAACACCGGGGAGCTGTTTTTT
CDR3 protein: CSVESMRAPNTGELFF

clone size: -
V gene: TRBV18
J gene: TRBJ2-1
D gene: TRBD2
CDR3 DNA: TGTGCCAGCTCACCAGACGGGGGGGACATCTACAATGAGCAGTTCTTC
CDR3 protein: CASSPDGGDIYNEQFF

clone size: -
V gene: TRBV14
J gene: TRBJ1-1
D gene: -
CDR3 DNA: TGTGCCAGCAGCAAAGTGAACACTGAAGCTTTCTTT
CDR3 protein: CASSKVNTEAFF

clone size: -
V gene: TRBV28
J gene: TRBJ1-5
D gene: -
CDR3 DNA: TGTGCCAGCAGTCTAGAGGGGGGCAGTTATCAGCCCCAGCATTTT
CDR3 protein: CASSLEGGSYQPQHF

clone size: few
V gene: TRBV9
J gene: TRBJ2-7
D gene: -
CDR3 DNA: TGTGCCAGCAGCGTAGCCGCCGAGAGCTCCTACGAGCAGTACTTC
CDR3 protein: CASSVAAESSYEQYF

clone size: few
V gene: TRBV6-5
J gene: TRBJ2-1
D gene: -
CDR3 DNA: TGTGCCAGCAGTTACTCAGGGGTTGGGATGGTTTACAATGAGCAGTTCTTC
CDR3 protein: CASSYSGVGMVYNEQFF

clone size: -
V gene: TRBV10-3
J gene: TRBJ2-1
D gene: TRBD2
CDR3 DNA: TGTGCCATCAGTGATTTCCTAGCGGGTCAATCCTACAATGAGCAGTTCTTC
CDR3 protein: CAISDFLAGQSYNEQFF

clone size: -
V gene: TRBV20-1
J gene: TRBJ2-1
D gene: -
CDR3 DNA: TGCAGTGCTAGAGGCGGCCACAATGAGCAGTTCTTC
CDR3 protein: CSARGGHNEQFF

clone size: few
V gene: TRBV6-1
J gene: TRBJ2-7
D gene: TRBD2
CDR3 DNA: TGTGCCAGCAGTGGCTTCAAAGCGGGAATGGACGAGCAGTACTTC
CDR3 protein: CASSGFKAGMDEQYF

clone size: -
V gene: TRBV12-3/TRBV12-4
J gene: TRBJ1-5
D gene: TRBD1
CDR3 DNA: TGTGCCAGCAGCGGACAGGGGTCGGGCAATCAGCCCCAGCATTTT
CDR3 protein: CASSGQGSGNQPQHF

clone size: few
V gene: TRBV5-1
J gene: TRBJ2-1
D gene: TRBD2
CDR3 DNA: TGCGCCAGCAGCTGGAGACTAGCGGGAGATCGTGAGCAGTTCTTC
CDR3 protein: CASSWRLAGDREQFF

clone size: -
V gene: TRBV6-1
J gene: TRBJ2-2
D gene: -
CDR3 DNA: TGTGCCAGCAGGGACAGCAAGATTAACACCGGGGAGCTGTTTTTT
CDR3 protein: CASRDSKINTGELFF